What follows describes a single TCR beta chain. Original data processing: For nucleated cells, counts were estimated from reference gene primer amplification. Profiling relied on immunoSEQ multiplex PCR, and the TCRdb table lists in-frame clones only, not all of them. The V and J calls and clone size come from that table; D and trimming were worked out from the DNA. The sample contains under 150,000 clones, roughly 80% of which appear only once. The data stem from a study of blood T cell repertoires in COVID-19. In the study overall: There were acute and convalescent COVID-19 samples, and they came from the United States, Italy and Spain. T cells, B-cell-depleted T cells, or PBMCs supplied cDNA or gDNA.

This CDR3 is 14 amino acids long. The V and J ends lost 5 bases and 2 bases respectively, with 13 bases between them. CDR1 SGDLS and CDR2 YYNGEE come from the germline V gene. The source is a man between 65 and 80 years old with acute or convalescent COVID-19. The sequencing sample was made of peripheral blood. The chain has TRBV9 and TRBJ1-1; the D is unclear. The CDR3 DNA reads TGTGCCAGCAGAAGAGGGATGGGCAACACTGAAGCTTTCTTT. It yields the protein CASRRGMGNTEAFF.